The clone carrying this TCR beta chain was observed a handful of times. Its antigen remains unknown. The sample comes from a study of cytomegalovirus exposure and HLA in healthy donors. On the study more broadly: Early released data comprised tens of millions of unique TCRs from HLA-typed donors. Findings and caveats of the study: The CMV antigen specificity of a few CMV-associated chains was confirmed through in vitro analysis. Rarity characterized most TCR sequences, yet some public TCRs appeared in many donors.

From germline, CDR1 is MDHEN and CDR2 SYDVKM. This CDR3 comprises 18 residues. V lost 3 bases to trimming and J lost 1 base, with 19 bases between them. PCR involved 60 Vbeta and 13 Jbeta primers. Produced via immunoSEQ multiplex PCR; TCRdb's table is partial and in-frame only. The profile covers about 97,000 clones, with 60% to 80% appearing a single time and 9.6% taken by the ten largest. Donors had nominal health at sampling but likely had unrecorded immune exposures. The TCR sequence derives from a male donor in good health and CMV-seropositive. The sample consisted of PBMCs. The rearrangement joins TRBV28 to TRBJ1-5; tentatively, D is TRBD1 (5 bases). The CDR3 spells CASSFSGHGQGSNQPQHF. The CDR3 DNA is TGTGCCAGCAGTTTTAGCGGCCACGGTCAGGGCAGCAATCAGCCCCAGCATTTT.